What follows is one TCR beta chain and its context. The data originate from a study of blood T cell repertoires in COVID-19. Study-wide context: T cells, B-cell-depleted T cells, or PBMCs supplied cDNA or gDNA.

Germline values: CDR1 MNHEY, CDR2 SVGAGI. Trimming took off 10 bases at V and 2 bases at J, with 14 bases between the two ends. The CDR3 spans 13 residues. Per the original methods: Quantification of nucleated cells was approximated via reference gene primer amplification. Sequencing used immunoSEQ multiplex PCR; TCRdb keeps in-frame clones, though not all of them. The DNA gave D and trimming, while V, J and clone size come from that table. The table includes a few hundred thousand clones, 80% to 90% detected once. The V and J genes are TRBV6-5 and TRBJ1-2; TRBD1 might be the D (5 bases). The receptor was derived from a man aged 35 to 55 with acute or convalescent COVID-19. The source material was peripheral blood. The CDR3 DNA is TGTGCCATCCATGGGGGGTTAAACTATGGCTACACCTTC. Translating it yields CAIHGGLNYGYTF.